These 10 T cell receptor beta chains came from one sample sequenced in a study of CD8+CD57+ T cells in acquired aplastic anemia. Both TCR beta VDJ combination and CDR3 sequence profiling were carried out. Genomic DNA was the template for this profiling. TCRdb itself ran the reads through MiXCR, one entry per CDR3 protein. The sample includes about 160,000 distinct CDR3 sequences, around 45% of them seen just once. Sequencing was carried out using sorted CD4+, CD8+, or CD8+CD57+ T cells (not recorded which) from PBMCs. The source is a human donor in good health.

This chain uses TRBV29-1 with TRBJ1-1; D unresolved. Per the germline V gene, CDR1 is SQVTM and CDR2 is ANQGSEA. V lost 7 bases to trimming and J lost 1 base, with 13 bases between them. The CDR3 length is 13 residues. CDR3 in DNA: TGCAGCGCAAGTACGACGGGGAACACTGAAGCTTTCTTT. Translating it yields CSASTTGNTEAFF.

The table lists this clonotype with many counts. The chain combines TRBV29-1 with TRBJ1-2; D not certain. This CDR3 is 12 amino acids long. V was cut by 7 bases and J by 8 bases, with 17 bases left in between. CDR1 is SQVTM, CDR2 ANQGSEA, per germline. CDR3 DNA sequence: TGCAGCGCGCTGGGCCGAGCGGGGGGCTACACCTTC. It yields the protein CSALGRAGGYTF.

V is TRBV24-1 and J is TRBJ2-5; 8 bases map to TRBD1. This CDR3 is built from 16 residues. J gave up 5 bases and V 5 bases, and 12 bases lay outside the gene matches. Germline V gene sequence: CDR1 KGHDR, CDR2 SFDVKD. CDR3 nucleotide sequence: TGTGCCACCAGTGTGGCTAGCTCAGGGGGCGCGGAGACCCAGTACTTC. This codes for CATSVASSGGAETQYF.

The chain employs TRBV10-1 and TRBJ2-7; 11 positions match TRBD2. The CDR3 sequence is 16 residues long. V shed 6 bases and J 4 bases; nucleotides not matched to a gene: 11. Germline V gene sequence: CDR1 WNHNN, CDR2 SYGVQD (reference sequence). In nucleotides, the CDR3 is TGCGCCAGCAGGACCCGACTAGCGGGAATAATGTACGAGCAGTACTTC. Protein: CASRTRLAGIMYEQYF.

This chain joins TRBV18 and TRBJ1-1; D not certain. The CDR3 consists of 13 residues. Trimming pared 5 bases from V and 1 base from J, leaving 8 bases between. Germline V gene lookup returns CDR1 KGHSH and CDR2 LQKENI. CDR3 in amino acids: CASSTHPNTEAFF. The DNA of the CDR3 is TGTGCCAGCTCAACCCATCCGAACACTGAAGCTTTCTTT.

This clonotype was counted between two and nine times. At one boundary the junction diverges from the germline segment, which might be a read error. The CDR3 is CARSLMGAGETQYF. DNA for the CDR3: TGTGCCCGCAGCTTAATGGGGGCAGGGGAGACCCAGTACTTC. The chain employs TRBV7-9 and TRBJ2-5; D may be TRBD1 (6 bases). Germline CDR1 is SEHNR and CDR2 is FQNEAQ (reference sequence). The CDR3 has 14 residues.

J is TRBJ2-2 and V is TRBV10-3; D is unresolved. The CDR3 has 15 amino acids. Trimming pared 4 bases from V and 0 bases from J, leaving 9 bases between. Germline CDR1 is ENHRY and CDR2 is SYGVKD. CDR3: CAISAALSNTGELFF. The CDR3 nucleotides read TGTGCCATCAGTGCAGCTCTCTCGAACACCGGGGAGCTGTTTTTT.

V and J are TRBV5-1 and TRBJ2-5; 12 nucleotides agree with TRBD1. The CDR3 has 17 residues. With 0 bases clipped from V and 5 bases from J, the junction kept 8 bases outside the gene matches. In germline, CDR1 is SGHRS, CDR2 YFSETQ. CDR3 DNA sequence: TGCGCCAGCAGCTTGGAAGGGACAGGGGGCGCGTGGGAGACCCAGTACTTC. As protein: CASSLEGTGGAWETQYF. The entire variable domain, with the rest obtained from reference TRBV5-1 and TRBJ2-5, is as follows: KAGVTQTPRYLIKTRGQQVTLSCSPISGHRSVSWYQQTPGQGLQFLFEYFSETQRNKGNFPGRFSGRQFSNSRSEMNVSTLELGDSALYLCASSLEGTGGAWETQYFGPGTRLLVL.

This clonotype was counted at least ten times. The genes are TRBV9 and TRBJ2-1; the match to TRBD2 covers 8 bases. This CDR3 has 14 amino acids. Per the germline V gene, CDR1 is SGDLS and CDR2 is YYNGEE. The V and J ends lost 2 bases and 5 bases, in that order; junction bases with no gene match: 3. DNA for the CDR3: TGTGCCAGCAGCGTGGGGACTAGGGACAATGAGCAGTTCTTC. Protein: CASSVGTRDNEQFF.

DNA of the CDR3: TGTGCCAGCAGTGCCGGGCCCCCCACTGGAAACACCATATATTTT. Its protein product is CASSAGPPTGNTIYF. The chain employs TRBV25-1 and TRBJ1-3; D is ambiguous. The V gene's germline CDR1 is MGHDK and CDR2 SYGVNS. Trimming stripped 4 bases from V and 2 bases from J, with 12 bases between. The CDR3 extends over 15 amino acids.